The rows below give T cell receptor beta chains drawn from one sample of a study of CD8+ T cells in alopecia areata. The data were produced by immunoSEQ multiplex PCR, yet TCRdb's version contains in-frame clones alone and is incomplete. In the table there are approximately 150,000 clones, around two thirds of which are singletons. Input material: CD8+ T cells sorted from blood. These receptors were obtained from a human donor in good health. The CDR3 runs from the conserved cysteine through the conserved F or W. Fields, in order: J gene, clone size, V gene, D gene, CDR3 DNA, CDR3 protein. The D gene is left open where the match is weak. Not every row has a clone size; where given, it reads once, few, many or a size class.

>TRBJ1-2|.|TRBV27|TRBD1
TGTGCCAGCAGGGGACAGGGGGCCGGCGGCTACACCTTC
CASRGQGAGGYTF
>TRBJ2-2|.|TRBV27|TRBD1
TGTGCCAGCAGGAGACAGGGGAACACCGGGGAGCTGTTTTTT
CASRRQGNTGELFF
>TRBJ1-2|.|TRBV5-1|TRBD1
TGCGCCAGCAGCTGGAGCAGGGACAGCTACTATGGCTACACCTTC
CASSWSRDSYYGYTF
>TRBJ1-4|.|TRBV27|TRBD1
TGTGCCAGCAGTTCGCCGGGACAGGGTTATGAAAAACTGTTTTTT
CASSSPGQGYEKLFF
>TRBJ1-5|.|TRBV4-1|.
TGCGCCAGCAGCCAAGAACCCGGGGATGGCAATCAGCCCCAGCATTTT
CASSQEPGDGNQPQHF
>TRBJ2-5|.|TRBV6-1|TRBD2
TGTGCCAGCAGTGAGCCGGGACTAGCGGAGACCCAGTACTTC
CASSEPGLAETQYF
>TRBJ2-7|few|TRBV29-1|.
TGCAGCGCACTGGGGGGCTCCTCCTACGAGCAGTACTTC
CSALGGSSYEQYF
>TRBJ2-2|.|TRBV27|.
TGTGCCAGCAGTTTATTTGCAGGGGATACCGGGGAGCTGTTTTTT
CASSLFAGDTGELFF
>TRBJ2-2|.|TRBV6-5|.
TGTGCCAGCAGTGCCCGCGCGGACACCGGGGAGCTGTTTTTT
CASSARADTGELFF
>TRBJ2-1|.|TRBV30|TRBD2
TGTGCCTGGAGCGGACTCGGAGCGGGAGAAATCGGTGAGCAGTTCTTC
CAWSGLGAGEIGEQFF
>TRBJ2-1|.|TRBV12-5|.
TGTGCTAGTGGTACCCGGGGGGCGGAACCCCAATCGGAGCAGTTCTTC
CASGTRGAEPQSEQFF
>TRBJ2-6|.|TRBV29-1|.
TGCAGCGTTGAAGATAGGGGCTCTGGGGCCAACGTCCTGACTTTC
CSVEDRGSGANVLTF
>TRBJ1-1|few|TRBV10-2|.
TGCGCCAGCATTGACGGCTTGAGGGCTTTCTTT
CASIDGLRAFF
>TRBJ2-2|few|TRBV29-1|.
TGCAGCGTTGAGGGCGGGGATCGTGGGGACACCGGGGAGCTGTTTTTT
CSVEGGDRGDTGELFF
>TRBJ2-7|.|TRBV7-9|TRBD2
TGTGCCAGCAGCTTAGCATCCGGCGGGAGGCGCGAGCAGTACTTC
CASSLASGGRREQYF
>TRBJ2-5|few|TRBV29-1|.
TGCAGCGTTGTAGGGTTGGAGACCCAGTACTTC
CSVVGLETQYF
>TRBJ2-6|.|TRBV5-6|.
TGTGCCAGCAGCCCAAACCCTGGGGGCGCAAATCCTGGGGCCAACGTCCTGACTTTC
CASSPNPGGANPGANVLTF
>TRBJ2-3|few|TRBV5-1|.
TGCGCCAGCAGCCCGTGGGAGACTGGCACAGATACGCAGTATTTT
CASSPWETGTDTQYF
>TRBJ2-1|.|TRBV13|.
TGTGCCAGCAGCACAACCCTAAAAGTTGATGAGCAGTTCTTC
CASSTTLKVDEQFF
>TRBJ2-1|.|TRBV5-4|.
TGTGCCAGCAGCTCGCCAAATAGAGACAATGAGCAGTTCTTC
CASSSPNRDNEQFF
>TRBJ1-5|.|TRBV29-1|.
TGCAGCGTTGCGGAGGGTCGAAATCAGCCCCAGCATTTT
CSVAEGRNQPQHF
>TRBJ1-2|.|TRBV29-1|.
TGCAGCGTTGAAGATCGGCGCAGCCAATATGGCTACACCTTC
CSVEDRRSQYGYTF
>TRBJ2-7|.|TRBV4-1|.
TGCGCCAGCAGCCAAGGAGACGGACCCTACGAGCAGTACTTC
CASSQGDGPYEQYF
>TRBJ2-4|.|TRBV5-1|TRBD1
TGCGCCAGCAGCTCGCGGACAGGGGCCAAAAACATTCAGTACTTC
CASSSRTGAKNIQYF
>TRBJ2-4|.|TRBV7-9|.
TGTGCCAGCAGCTTACGTGGAGACCCCCGTTACATTCAGTACTTC
CASSLRGDPRYIQYF
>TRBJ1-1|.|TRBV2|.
TGTGCCAGCAGTGAATCTGTAGGGGCAGGGACTGAAGCTTTCTTT
CASSESVGAGTEAFF
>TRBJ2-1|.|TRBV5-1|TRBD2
TGCGCCAGCAGCTTTTTTGCGGGAGGATCCTACAATGAGCAGTTCTTC
CASSFFAGGSYNEQFF
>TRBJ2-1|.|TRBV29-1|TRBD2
TGCAGCGTTGAAGAAGGAGGCGGAAAAAGCGGGAGGGCCTTAGGGGATGAGCAGTTCTTC
CSVEEGGGKSGRALGDEQFF
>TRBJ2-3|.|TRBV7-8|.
TGTGCCAGCAGCACGACCCCAGATACGCAGTATTTT
CASSTTPDTQYF
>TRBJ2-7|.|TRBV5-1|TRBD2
TGCGCCAGCAGCTTGGGTAGCGGGTTTGCCTACGAGCAGTACTTC
CASSLGSGFAYEQYF
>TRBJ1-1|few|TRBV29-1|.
TGCAGCGTTGAATCAGGGACGGGTACTGAAGCTTTCTTT
CSVESGTGTEAFF
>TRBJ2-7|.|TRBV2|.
TGTGCCAGCAGTGCCGGCTACGAGCAGTACTTC
CASSAGYEQYF
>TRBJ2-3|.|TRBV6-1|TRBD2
TGTGCCAGCAGTGAATGGCTAGCGGGAGGACCCACAGATACGCAGTATTTT
CASSEWLAGGPTDTQYF
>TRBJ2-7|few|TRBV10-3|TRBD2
TGTGCCATCAGTGGGCTAGCGGGTCTTATATACGAGCAGTACTTC
CAISGLAGLIYEQYF
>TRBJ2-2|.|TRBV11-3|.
TGTGCCAGCAGCGCCCAGCTGGGGCTAACCGGGGAGCTGTTTTTT
CASSAQLGLTGELFF
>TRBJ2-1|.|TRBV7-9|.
TGTGCCAGCAGCTTCGGAGGGACTGAGCAGTTCTTC
CASSFGGTEQFF